The source of this T cell receptor (beta chain) is a study of cytomegalovirus exposure and HLA in healthy donors. Turning to the study itself: Earlier work reported 117 million unique TCR beta sequences from 150 million to 200 million T cells.

In the case of this clone: Antigen: not known.

Findings of the study overall: A later analysis showed HLA-associated TCR beta chains outstripping equally common others in clonal expansion.

Use of 60 Vbeta and 13 Jbeta primers characterized the PCR. Profiling relied on immunoSEQ multiplex PCR, and the TCRdb table lists in-frame clones only, not all of them. Its table lists around 70,000 clones. The sample was PBMCs. The TCR comes from a man aged 35-49 years in good health and CMV-seronegative.

The CDR3 DNA sequence: TGCAGCGCGACTAGCGGGAGAATCGGTGAGCAGTTCTTC. Translation: CSATSGRIGEQFF. The chain is built from TRBV29-1 and TRBJ2-1, with 12 bases that match TRBD2. The CDR3 totals 13 residues. With V trimmed by 7 bases and J by 9 bases, 7 bases remained unmatched. The germline V gene encodes CDR1 SQVTM and CDR2 ANQGSEA.